The T cell receptor (beta chain) described here comes from a study of blood T cell repertoires in COVID-19. The method was immunoSEQ multiplex PCR; TCRdb's version includes in-frame clones alone and lacks a portion of them. The data show approximately 65,000 clones, with nearly 90% seen just once and around 4.9% held by the top ten. The receptor was derived from a woman between 45 and 65 years old with active COVID-19. Sequenced: peripheral blood.

The CDR3, as DNA: TGTGCCAGCAGTTTAAGTACAGCGGCTACATCTGAAGCTTTCTTT. Translating it yields CASSLSTAATSEAFF. The chain links TRBV27 to TRBJ1-1; D remains ambiguous. V was cut by 2 bases and J by 6 bases, with 16 bases left in between. The CDR3 has 15 residues. Germline loops: CDR1 MNHEY, CDR2 SMNVEV (reference sequence).